These T cell receptor beta chains were read from a single sample in a study of T cell responses to AZD1222 COVID-19 vaccine. Clones were sequenced by immunoSEQ multiplex PCR, and TCRdb holds only the in-frame ones, with some missing. The sample includes some 150,000 clones, just over 90% of them seen just once. The source material was peripheral blood, sampled on day 0 of AZD1222 vaccination. All receptors derive from an adult in good health. The CDR3 runs from the conserved cysteine through the conserved F or W. A D gene is named only where the DNA matches it firmly.

15	TRBV6-5	TRBJ2-5	-	CASRESWGARETQYF	TGTGCCAGCAGGGAGTCATGGGGGGCCAGAGAGACCCAGTACTTC
15	TRBV11-2	TRBJ2-7	-	CASSPRQGVSYEQYF	TGTGCCAGCAGCCCACGGCAGGGAGTATCCTACGAGCAGTACTTC
12	TRBV5-3	TRBJ1-2	-	CARSQGRGGYTF	TGTGCCAGAAGCCAAGGTCGAGGTGGCTACACCTTC
14	TRBV24-1	TRBJ2-3	-	CATSVGGNSDTQYF	TGTGCCACCAGTGTTGGCGGGAACTCAGATACGCAGTATTTT
13	TRBV12-3/TRBV12-4	TRBJ1-6	-	CASSLGASSPLHF	TGTGCCAGCAGTCTGGGGGCTAGTTCACCCCTCCACTTT
15	TRBV10-3	TRBJ2-7	TRBD1	CAISESPDRGYEQYF	TGTGCCATCAGTGAGTCTCCGGACAGGGGCTACGAGCAGTACTTC
17	TRBV3-1/TRBV3-2	TRBJ2-2	TRBD1	CASSNSTGALNTGELFF	TGTGCCAGCAGCAATTCCACAGGGGCCCTTAACACCGGGGAGCTGTTTTTT
16	TRBV15	TRBJ1-3	-	CATSRDPGAEGNTIYF	TGTGCCACCAGCAGAGATCCGGGGGCGGAAGGAAACACCATATATTTT
15	TRBV6-1	TRBJ2-1	-	CASSDLGKTYNEQFF	TGTGCCAGCAGTGATCTGGGTAAAACCTACAATGAGCAGTTCTTC
17	TRBV27	TRBJ2-1	-	CASSRSGEVPSYNEQFF	TGTGCCAGCAGCCGTAGCGGAGAGGTTCCCTCCTACAATGAGCAGTTCTTC
12	TRBV7-9	TRBJ1-1	-	CASSDTYTEAFF	TGTGCCAGCAGCGATACATACACTGAAGCTTTCTTT
12	TRBV5-1	TRBJ1-1	-	CASSFEAGEAFF	TGCGCCAGCAGCTTTGAGGCCGGGGAAGCTTTCTTT
14	TRBV28	TRBJ1-5	-	CASSFRYSNQPQHF	TGTGCCAGCAGTTTCCGCTATAGCAATCAGCCCCAGCATTTT
15	TRBV7-9	TRBJ2-3	-	CASSLGGGRTDTQYF	TGTGCCAGCAGTCTAGGTGGGGGGCGCACAGATACGCAGTATTTT
12	TRBV28	TRBJ1-2	-	CASSLGYSGYTF	TGTGCCAGCAGTCTTGGGTATTCCGGCTACACCTTC
15	TRBV4-1	TRBJ2-7	TRBD1	CASSRTGTASYEQYF	TGCGCCAGCAGCCGAACCGGGACAGCAAGCTACGAGCAGTACTTC
16	TRBV19	TRBJ1-3	-	CASNSVGRTLGNTIYF	TGTGCCAGTAATTCGGTCGGGAGGACTCTCGGAAACACCATATATTTT
10	TRBV20-1	TRBJ1-6	-	CSAPLVTLHF	TGCAGTGCTCCCCTCGTAACCCTCCACTTT
15	TRBV19	TRBJ1-1	-	CASSIGVGPNTEAFF	TGTGCCAGTAGTATAGGGGTAGGGCCCAACACTGAAGCTTTCTTT
14	TRBV7-9	TRBJ2-7	-	CASSLGLAGDEQYF	TGTGCCAGCAGCTTAGGCCTAGCAGGGGACGAGCAGTACTTC
15	TRBV5-5	TRBJ1-5	-	CASSPSGSGNQPQHF	TGTGCCAGCAGCCCCTCAGGGTCTGGCAATCAGCCCCAGCATTTT
15	TRBV5-8	TRBJ2-1	-	CASSLVQSSYNEQFF	TGTGCCAGCAGCTTGGTGCAGAGTTCGTACAATGAGCAGTTCTTC
12	TRBV12-5	TRBJ1-2	-	CASGLAAGSYTF	TGTGCTAGTGGTTTGGCGGCGGGAAGCTACACCTTC
19	TRBV27	TRBJ2-7	TRBD1	CASPVGLKVVRQGVHEQYF	TGTGCCAGCCCGGTGGGGTTGAAAGTCGTGAGACAGGGGGTCCACGAGCAGTACTTC
15	TRBV24-1	TRBJ1-4	-	CATSDWKGTNEKLFF	TGTGCCACCAGTGACTGGAAAGGGACTAATGAAAAACTGTTTTTT
17	TRBV7-9	TRBJ1-5	-	CASSPAIQGGRNQPQHF	TGTGCCAGCAGTCCTGCGATACAGGGTGGGCGCAATCAGCCCCAGCATTTT
18	TRBV13	TRBJ1-1	-	CASSLAGENPDWSTEAFF	TGTGCCAGCAGCTTAGCAGGGGAAAACCCCGATTGGAGCACTGAAGCTTTCTTT
13	TRBV7-9	TRBJ2-7	-	CASSSKSAYEQYF	TGTGCCAGCAGTAGTAAGTCCGCCTACGAGCAGTACTTC
16	TRBV5-1	TRBJ2-3	TRBD1	CASRNAGTGIPDTQYF	TGCGCCAGCAGGAATGCCGGGACAGGGATCCCAGATACGCAGTATTTT
14	TRBV6-4	TRBJ1-1	-	CASSVTSENTEAFF	TGTGCCAGCAGTGTAACCAGCGAGAACACTGAAGCTTTCTTT
16	TRBV10-3	TRBJ2-7	-	CAIQSSKALASREQYF	TGTGCCATTCAAAGTAGTAAGGCTCTGGCGTCTCGGGAGCAGTACTTC
17	TRBV6-6	TRBJ2-7	-	CASSPEGVKQGPYEQYF	TGTGCCAGCAGTCCGGAGGGGGTAAAACAGGGGCCCTACGAGCAGTACTTC
13	TRBV6-5	TRBJ1-6	-	CASRLQPHSALHF	TGTGCCAGCAGGCTACAGCCCCACAGTGCTCTCCACTTT
18	TRBV18	TRBJ2-7	TRBD1	CASSPLPPTTGASYEQYF	TGTGCCAGCTCACCACTTCCTCCAACGACAGGGGCGTCCTACGAGCAGTACTTC
15	TRBV4-2	TRBJ2-7	-	CASSQVSGMSYEQYF	TGTGCCAGCAGCCAAGTGTCCGGGATGAGCTACGAGCAGTACTTC